This T cell receptor (beta chain) was sequenced in a study of OX40 agonist ivuxolimab in advanced cancers. Study at large: Patients were treated with intravenous ivuxolimab, dosed at 0.01 to 10 mg/kg and infused every 2 weeks. Participants, 70% to 90% male, averaged roughly 59 years of age, ranging from about 20 to 79. Having had anti-PD-1, anti-PD-L1 or anti-CTLA-4 therapy before was allowed, and about 40% had some.

Points on this clone: What it binds is not known.

Sequencing was performed with immunoSEQ multiplex PCR; in TCRdb, only in-frame clones are kept and a portion is missing. This sample yields 55,000 to 80,000 clones, of which roughly four fifths are seen a single time; approximately 1% belongs to the top ten. Study findings and constraints: Averaged across samples, CD8+ T cells carried more expanded clones than CD4+ did.

V was clipped by 3 bases and J by 2 bases, with 14 bases between them. The CDR3 sequence is 16 residues long. Germline lookup yields CDR1 SEHNR and CDR2 FQNEAQ (reference sequence). The sequence came from an adult with an advanced solid tumor such as melanoma, head and neck, liver or kidney cancer. The specimen comprised CD4+ or CD8+ T cells sorted from blood, sampled in a trial of the OX40 agonist ivuxolimab. This rearrangement joins TRBV7-9 to TRBJ1-3; D is uncertain. The CDR3 DNA follows: TGTGCCAGCAGCTTTAGTTCCGGGGAGGCTGGAAACACCATATATTTT. Translated: CASSFSSGEAGNTIYF.